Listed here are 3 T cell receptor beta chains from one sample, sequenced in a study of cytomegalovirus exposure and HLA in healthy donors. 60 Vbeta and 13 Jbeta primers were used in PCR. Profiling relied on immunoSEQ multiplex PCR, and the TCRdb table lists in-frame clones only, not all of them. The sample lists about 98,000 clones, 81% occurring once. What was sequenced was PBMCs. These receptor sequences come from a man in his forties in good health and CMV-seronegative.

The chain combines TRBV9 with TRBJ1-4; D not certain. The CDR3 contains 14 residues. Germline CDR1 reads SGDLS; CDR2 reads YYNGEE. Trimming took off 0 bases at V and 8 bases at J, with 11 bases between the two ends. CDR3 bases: TGTGCCAGCAGCGTAGACGGCGGCCTGGAAAAACTGTTTTTT. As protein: CASSVDGGLEKLFF.

The CDR3 DNA follows: TGTGCCAGCAGCTTGTCATCAGCAACTAATGAAAAACTGTTTTTT. Translation gives CASSLSSATNEKLFF. J is TRBJ1-4 and V is TRBV5-6; D gene ambiguous. Germline V gene sequence: CDR1 SGHDT, CDR2 YYEEEE. This CDR3 comprises 15 residues. V shed 1 base and J shed 0 bases, with 7 bases lying between them.

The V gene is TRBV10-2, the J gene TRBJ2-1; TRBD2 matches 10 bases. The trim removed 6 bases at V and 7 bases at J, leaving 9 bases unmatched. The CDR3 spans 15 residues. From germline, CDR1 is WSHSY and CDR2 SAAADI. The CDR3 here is CASRGGAGGPNEQFF. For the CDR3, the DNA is TGCGCCAGCAGGGGAGGAGCGGGGGGGCCTAATGAGCAGTTCTTC.